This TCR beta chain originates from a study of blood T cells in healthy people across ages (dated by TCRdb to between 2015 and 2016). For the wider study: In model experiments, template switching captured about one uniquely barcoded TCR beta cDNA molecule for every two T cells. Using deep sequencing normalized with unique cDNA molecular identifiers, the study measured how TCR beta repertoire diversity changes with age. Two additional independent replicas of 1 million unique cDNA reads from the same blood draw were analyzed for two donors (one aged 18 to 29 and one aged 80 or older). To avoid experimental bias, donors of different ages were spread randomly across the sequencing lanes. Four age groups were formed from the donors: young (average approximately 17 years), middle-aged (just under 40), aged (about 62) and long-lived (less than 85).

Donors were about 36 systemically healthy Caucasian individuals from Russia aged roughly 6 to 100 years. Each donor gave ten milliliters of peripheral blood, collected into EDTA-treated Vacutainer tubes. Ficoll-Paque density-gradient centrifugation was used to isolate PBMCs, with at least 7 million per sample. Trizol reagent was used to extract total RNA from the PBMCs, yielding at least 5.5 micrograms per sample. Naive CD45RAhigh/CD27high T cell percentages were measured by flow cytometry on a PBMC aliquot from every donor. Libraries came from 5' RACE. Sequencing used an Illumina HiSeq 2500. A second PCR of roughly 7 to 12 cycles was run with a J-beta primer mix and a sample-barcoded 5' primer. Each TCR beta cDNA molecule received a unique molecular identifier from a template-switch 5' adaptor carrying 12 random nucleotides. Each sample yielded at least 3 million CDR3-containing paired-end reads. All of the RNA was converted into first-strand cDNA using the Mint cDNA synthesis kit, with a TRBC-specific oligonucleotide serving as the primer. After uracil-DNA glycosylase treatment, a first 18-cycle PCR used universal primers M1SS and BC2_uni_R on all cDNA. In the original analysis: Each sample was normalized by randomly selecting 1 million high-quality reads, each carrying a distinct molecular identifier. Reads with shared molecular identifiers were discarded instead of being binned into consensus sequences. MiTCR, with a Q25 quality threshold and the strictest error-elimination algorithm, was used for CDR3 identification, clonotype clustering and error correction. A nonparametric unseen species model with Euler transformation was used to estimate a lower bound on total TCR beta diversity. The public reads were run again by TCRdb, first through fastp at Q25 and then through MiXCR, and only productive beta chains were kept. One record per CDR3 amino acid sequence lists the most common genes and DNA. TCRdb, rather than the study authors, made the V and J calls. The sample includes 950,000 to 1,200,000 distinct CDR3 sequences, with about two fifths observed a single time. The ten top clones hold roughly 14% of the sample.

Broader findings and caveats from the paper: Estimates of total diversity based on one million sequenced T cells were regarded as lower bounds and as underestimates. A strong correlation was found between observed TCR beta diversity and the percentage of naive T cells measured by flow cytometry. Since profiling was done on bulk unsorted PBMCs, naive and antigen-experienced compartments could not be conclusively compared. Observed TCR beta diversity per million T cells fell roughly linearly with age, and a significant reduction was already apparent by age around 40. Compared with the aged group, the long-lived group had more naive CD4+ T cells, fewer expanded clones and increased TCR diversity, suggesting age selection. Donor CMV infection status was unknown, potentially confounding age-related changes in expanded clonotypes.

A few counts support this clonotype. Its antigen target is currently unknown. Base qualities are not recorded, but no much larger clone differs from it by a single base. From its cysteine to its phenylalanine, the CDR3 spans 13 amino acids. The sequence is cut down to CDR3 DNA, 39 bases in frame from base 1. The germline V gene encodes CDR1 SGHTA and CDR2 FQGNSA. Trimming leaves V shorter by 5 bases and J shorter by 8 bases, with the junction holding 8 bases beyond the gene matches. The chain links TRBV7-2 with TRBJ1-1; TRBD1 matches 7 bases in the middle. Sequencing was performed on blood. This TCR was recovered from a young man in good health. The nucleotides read TGTGCCAGCAGCCCCGACGGACAGGTGGAAGCTTTCTTT. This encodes CASSPDGQVEAFF.